The 26 T cell receptor beta chains below all came from one sample that was sequenced in a study of PD-1 blockade in mismatch repair-deficient tumors (TCRdb year 2017). The library was produced with the immunoSEQ multiplex PCR assay. Here the immuneACCESS table is served through TCRdb, limited to in-frame sequences with V and J called. Missing clones are a known gap in these copies; in checked studies unresolved V genes cover under half, and the rest lacks a known reason. Here the sample has about 120,000 clones; about 88% occur a single time. The ten largest clones represent roughly 14% of the sample. Sequenced here: peripheral blood, sampled 44 weeks after starting pembrolizumab. The receptors derive from an adult with mismatch repair-deficient cancer.

Of note for this clone: The junction does not match germline at one end; this may be a read error. The CDR3 is CASSPVDGTGELFF. CDR3 sequence (DNA): TGTGCTAGCAGCCCGGTGGATGGCACCGGGGAGCTGTTTTTT. V usage is TRBV7-7 and J usage is TRBJ2-2; D is uncertain. The CDR3 runs 14 residues. CDR1 and CDR2 (germline): SSHAT, FNYEAQ (reference sequence).

The gene calls are TRBV10-1 and TRBJ1-4; no clear D gene. CDR3 length equals 13 residues. CDR1 is WNHNN and CDR2 is SYGVQD in the germline V gene (reference sequence). V lost 2 bases and J 5 bases, leaving 6 bases between the germline ends. CDR3 residues: CASSEDNNEKLFF. The CDR3 coding sequence is TGCGCCAGCAGTGAGGACAACAATGAAAAACTGTTTTTT.

The rearrangement joins TRBV5-4 to TRBJ2-5, with a possible D match to TRBD2 (6 bases). The ends were cut back, 4 bases at V and 5 bases at J, with 18 bases in the middle. Germline CDR1 is SGHNT and CDR2 is YYREEE (reference sequence). The CDR3 consists of 15 residues. The CDR3: CASSMGVGGEETQYF. The DNA for the CDR3 is TGTGCCAGCAGCATGGGGGTGGGAGGCGAGGAGACCCAGTACTTC.

A single count supports this clone. The chain recombines TRBV7-2 with TRBJ1-4, with D perhaps TRBD1 (5 bases). Germline V gives CDR1 SGHTA, CDR2 FQGNSA. Trimming took 4 bases from V and 2 from J, leaving 11 bases between them. The CDR3 consists of 15 residues. The CDR3 DNA reads TGTGCCAGCAGCTCAGGGTTGGCGACTAATGAAAAACTGTTTTTT. Amino acid sequence: CASSSGLATNEKLFF.

By sample fraction, this clone is medium-sized. The V gene is TRBV5-1, the J gene TRBJ2-5; perhaps TRBD1 as D (6 bases). Germline values: CDR1 SGHRS, CDR2 YFSETQ. With 3 bases removed from V and 5 bases from J, the gap between germline ends came to 11 bases. This CDR3 contains 13 residues. The CDR3 loop is CASSSHRVETQYF. The CDR3 region has the DNA TGCGCCAGCAGCTCTCACAGGGTCGAGACCCAGTACTTC.

The gene calls are TRBV19 and TRBJ1-5; D ambiguous. The CDR3 sequence is 13 residues long. V dropped 6 bases and J dropped 4 bases, with 10 bases sitting between them. CDR1 LNHDA and CDR2 SQIVND come from the germline V gene (reference sequence). The CDR3 region has the DNA TGTGCCAGTAGCAGCCTTGGAAATCAGCCCCAGCATTTT. Amino acids: CASSSLGNQPQHF. The full variable domain, in which reference TRBV19 and TRBJ1-5 provide the parts outside the CDR3, is DGGITQSPKYLFRKEGQNVTLSCEQNLNHDAMYWYRQDPGQGLRLIYYSQIVNDFQKGDIAEGYSVSREKKESFPLTVTSAQKNPTAFYLCASSSLGNQPQHFGDGTRLSIL.

This sequence joins TRBV28 and TRBJ2-1; D perhaps matches TRBD2 (5 bases). The V end was cut by 3 bases, the J end by 6 bases, with 18 bases between. Germline lookup yields CDR1 MDHEN and CDR2 SYDVKM. This CDR3 contains 16 residues. The DNA of the CDR3 is TGTGCCAGCAGTTTGGAGGCCCTTAAGAAGTTCAATGAGCAGTTCTTC. Its translation: CASSLEALKKFNEQFF.

The rearrangement links TRBV6-5 to TRBJ2-4; the D gene is possibly TRBD2 (6 bases). This CDR3 contains 13 residues. Trimming took 5 bases from V and 8 from J, leaving 13 bases between them. Germline V gives CDR1 MNHEY, CDR2 SVGAGI. The CDR3 nucleotides are TGTGCCAGCAGTCCCCCCGGGACTCACATTCAGTACTTC. It codes for CASSPPGTHIQYF.

The CDR3 sequence is CAWSVRPKAGMMYF. The CDR3 DNA sequence: TGTGCCTGGAGTGTACGGCCTAAGGCAGGGATGATGTACTTC. V usage is TRBV30 and J usage is TRBJ2-4; tentatively, D is TRBD1 (5 bases). The CDR3 has 14 amino acids. Germline V CDR1 and CDR2: GTSNPN, SVGIG (reference sequence). Trimming stripped 0 bases from V and 15 bases from J, with 21 bases between.

The chain combines TRBV28 with TRBJ2-1; D may be TRBD2 (6 bases). The germline gives CDR1 MDHEN, CDR2 SYDVKM. V dropped 5 bases and J dropped 6 bases, with 17 bases sitting between them. The CDR3 loop spans 15 amino acids. In nucleotides, the CDR3 is TGTGCCAGCAGTGTAATAGCGGTCTGGCCCAATGAGCAGTTCTTC. Its translation: CASSVIAVWPNEQFF. The full variable domain, completed using reference TRBV28 and TRBJ2-1, is DVKVTQSSRYLVKRTGEKVFLECVQDMDHENMFWYRQDPGLGLRLIYFSYDVKMKEKGDIPEGYSVSREKKERFSLILESASTNQTSMYLCASSVIAVWPNEQFFGPGTRLTVL.

This clone was seen more than once but under ten times. This sequence joins TRBV19 and TRBJ2-3; D might be TRBD1 (6 bases). Germline V lookup: CDR1 LNHDA, CDR2 SQIVND (reference sequence). Trimming pared 1 base from V and 2 bases from J, leaving 10 bases between. This CDR3 has 15 residues. The CDR3 DNA reads as TGTGCCAGTAGTATAGGGGGACAAGTCACAGATACGCAGTATTTT. Its translation is CASSIGGQVTDTQYF.

This chain uses TRBV7-9 with TRBJ1-5; D gene ambiguous. From germline, CDR1 is SEHNR and CDR2 FQNEAQ (reference sequence). Trimming stripped 1 base from V and 0 bases from J, with 7 bases between. This CDR3 comprises 15 residues. CDR3 in amino acids: CASSLGSSSNQPQHF. CDR3 nucleotides: TGTGCCAGCAGCTTAGGTTCCAGTAGCAATCAGCCCCAGCATTTT.

This sequence joins TRBV19 and TRBJ2-7; TRBD2 agrees at 10 bases. This CDR3 has 15 residues. The germline CDR1 and CDR2 sequences are LNHDA and SQIVND (reference sequence). V trimming: 3 bases; J trimming: 2 bases; junction bases outside the gene matches: 4. CDR3 in amino acids: CASSMTSGPTYEQYF. In DNA form, the CDR3 reads TGTGCCAGTAGTATGACTAGCGGGCCTACCTACGAGCAGTACTTC.

The chain recombines TRBV5-1 with TRBJ1-2; 7 bases are shared with TRBD1. The CDR3 totals 13 residues. Germline CDR1 is SGHRS and CDR2 is YFSETQ. The trim removed 2 bases at V and 6 bases at J, leaving 4 bases unmatched. DNA of the CDR3: TGCGCCAGCAGCTTCACAGGGGTCCATGGCTACACCTTC. Translated, it gives CASSFTGVHGYTF.

The chain is built from TRBV28 and TRBJ1-1; 9 nucleotides agree with TRBD1. CDR3 length: 15 amino acids. The trim removed 6 bases at V and 2 bases at J, leaving 7 bases unmatched. In germline, CDR1 is MDHEN, CDR2 SYDVKM. The CDR3, as DNA: TGTGCCAGCAGCCCGCCGACAGGGGGAAACACTGAAGCTTTCTTT. Translating gives CASSPPTGGNTEAFF.

The chain joins TRBV2 to TRBJ2-1; 8 nucleotides match TRBD2. Germline loops: CDR1 SNHLY, CDR2 FYNNEI. The length of the CDR3 is 15 residues. The ends lost 2 bases at V and 6 bases at J; junction bases unmatched: 6. CDR3 in DNA: TGTGCCAGCAGTGAACCACTAGCGGTCAGCAATGAGCAGTTCTTC. Its translation is CASSEPLAVSNEQFF.

The CDR3 DNA reads as TGTGCCAGCAGCGAAGTGACAGGGGCCGGCACAGATACGCAGTATTTT. Protein sequence: CASSEVTGAGTDTQYF. The rearrangement links TRBV5-6 to TRBJ2-3; 8 bases line up with TRBD1. The CDR3 covers 16 residues. Germline assignment: CDR1 SGHDT and CDR2 YYEEEE. The junction had 8 bases not matched to a gene; V was cut back by 4 bases and J by 1 base.

V is TRBV18 and J is TRBJ2-2; D is uncertain. This CDR3 is built from 16 residues. V lost 0 bases, J lost 1 base, and 9 bases lay in between. From germline, CDR1 is KGHSH and CDR2 LQKENI. This CDR3 is CASSPPRRENTGELFF. In DNA, the CDR3 is TGTGCCAGCTCACCACCTCGGAGAGAGAACACCGGGGAGCTGTTTTTT.

The chain links TRBV6-5 to TRBJ1-2; 7 positions match TRBD1. After removal of 5 bases from V and 3 bases from J, the junction contained 3 bases not matched to a gene. CDR1 is MNHEY and CDR2 is SVGAGI in the germline V gene. The CDR3 sequence is 13 residues long. The CDR3 DNA follows: TGTGCCAGCAGTGACAGGGTTGACTATGGCTACACCTTC. It codes for CASSDRVDYGYTF.

V is TRBV2 and J is TRBJ2-7; TRBD1 matches at 11 bases. Germline trimming cut 6 bases from V and 2 bases from J; bases unmatched to any gene: 0. CDR1 is SNHLY, CDR2 FYNNEI, per germline. The CDR3 is made up of 13 amino acids. CDR3 DNA sequence: TGTGCCAGCAGGGGACAGGGGGCCTACGAGCAGTACTTC. This encodes CASRGQGAYEQYF.

The rearrangement links TRBV25-1 to TRBJ1-1; D might be TRBD1 (5 bases). V dropped 6 bases and J dropped 4 bases, with 15 bases sitting between them. CDR3 size: 14 residues. The germline CDR1 and CDR2 sequences are MGHDK and SYGVNS. CDR3 bases: TGTGCCAGCAGGGGGGGGTTGATAGGCACTGAAGCTTTCTTT. Translated: CASRGGLIGTEAFF.

The chain carries TRBV28 and TRBJ2-5, with D possibly being TRBD1 or TRBD2 (5 bases each). V lost 3 bases and J 5 bases, leaving 16 bases between the germline ends. The CDR3 has 15 amino acids. Germline V gene data show CDR1 as MDHEN and CDR2 as SYDVKM. CDR3 protein: CASSLGTIVWETQYF. CDR3 in DNA: TGTGCCAGCAGTTTGGGGACCATCGTCTGGGAGACCCAGTACTTC.

This clone was found once. The V call is TRBV7-9, the J call TRBJ2-5; D not certain. In germline, CDR1 is SEHNR, CDR2 FQNEAQ (reference sequence). The length of the CDR3 is 14 residues. V was pared by 1 base and J by 5 bases, with 11 bases between. The CDR3 DNA reads TGTGCCAGCAGCTTAGTTTTGGGTCGGGAGACCCAGTACTTC. Its translation is CASSLVLGRETQYF.

The CDR3: CATSPRGQETQYF. The CDR3 nucleotides are TGTGCCACCTCCCCCCGGGGGCAAGAGACCCAGTACTTC. The J gene is TRBJ2-5, the V gene TRBV28, with D possibly TRBD2 on 6 matching bases. Germline CDR1 is MDHEN and CDR2 is SYDVKM. The CDR3 runs 13 residues. The V end lost 10 bases, the J end lost 2 bases, and 14 bases lay between the germline ends.

This chain connects TRBV11-2 to TRBJ2-5; D remains ambiguous. CDR3 length equals 15 residues. CDR1 and CDR2 from the germline V gene are SGHAT and FQNNGV. With 0 bases removed from V and 2 bases from J, the gap between germline ends came to 10 bases. The CDR3 is CASSLDVHSQETQYF. The CDR3 nucleotides are TGTGCCAGCAGCTTAGACGTACACTCTCAAGAGACCCAGTACTTC.

This chain connects TRBV5-8 to TRBJ2-2; tentatively, D is TRBD2 (5 bases). From germline, CDR1 is SGHTS and CDR2 YDEGEE. V was pared by 0 bases and J by 1 base, with 13 bases between. This CDR3 contains 17 residues. DNA for the CDR3: TGTGCCAGCAGCTTGGTGTTGCGGGTGTTGAACACCGGGGAGCTGTTTTTT. Translating it yields CASSLVLRVLNTGELFF. Full variable domain (rest looked up from reference TRBV5-8 and TRBJ2-2): EAGVTQSPTHLIKTRGQQATLRCSPISGHTSVYWYQQALGLGLQFLLWYDEGEERNRGNFPPRFSGRQFPNYSSELNVNALELEDSALYLCASSLVLRVLNTGELFFGEGSRLTVL.